This T cell receptor (beta chain) was identified in a study of T cells in Graves' hyperthyroidism and ophthalmopathy. Stable Graves' hyperthyroidism denoted no ophthalmopathy progression over 18 months. Aged 18 to 65, the patients had hyperthyroidism that was newly diagnosed and had lasted under 2 months. Exclusion followed for patients with uncontrolled infection, other autoimmune disease, pregnancy or lactation. Cells are PBMCs isolated from about 10 ml of fresh blood. Trimming removed 8 bases from V and 4 bases from J; junction bases left unmatched: 10. This CDR3 comprises 14 residues. Germline values: CDR1 SNHLY, CDR2 FYNNEI. Amplified TCR beta CDR3 regions derived from RNA transcripts. During a first-round RT-PCR of the TCR CDR3, the HTBI primer set was used. TCRdb processed the multiplex PCR reads anew with MiXCR; each CDR3 protein has one entry. The repertoire includes around 440,000 distinct CDR3 sequences, about 15% of them detected once, and around an eighth sits in the top ten.

The TCR was taken from a woman between 18 and 29 years old with Graves' hyperthyroidism. This chain links TRBV2 with TRBJ2-5, with 7 bases matching TRBD1. Sequencing was done on a sample of blood. In DNA form, the CDR3 reads TGTGCCAGCTACGGACAGGCCGATGCAGAGACCCAGTACTTC. Amino acid sequence: CASYGQADAETQYF.